This TCR beta chain appears in the sequencing data of a study of blood T cell repertoires in COVID-19. TCRdb's copy holds only in-frame clones and misses some; the assay was immunoSEQ multiplex PCR. Among some 100,000 clones listed, almost 85% were seen once. Material: peripheral blood. This sequence originates from a man aged 45 to 65 with active or convalescent COVID-19.

CDR3 protein: CASSSSGGSQETQYF. CDR3 bases: TGCGCCAGCAGCTCTAGCGGGGGCTCCCAAGAGACCCAGTACTTC. The chain links TRBV5-1 to TRBJ2-5; 10 bases line up with TRBD2. After removal of 3 bases from V and 1 base from J, the junction contained 3 bases not matched to a gene. This CDR3 is 15 amino acids long. The germline V gene has CDR1 SGHRS and CDR2 YFSETQ. Based on the CDR3 plus reference TRBV5-1 and TRBJ2-5, the full variable domain is KAGVTQTPRYLIKTRGQQVTLSCSPISGHRSVSWYQQTPGQGLQFLFEYFSETQRNKGNFPGRFSGRQFSNSRSEMNVSTLELGDSALYLCASSSSGGSQETQYFGPGTRLLVL.